This T cell receptor (beta chain) was retrieved from a study of blood T cell repertoires in COVID-19 (dated by TCRdb to 2019 to 2021). Study-level background: Samples from collaborators originated in the United States, Italy and Spain and spanned both the acute and convalescent phases of COVID-19. The material from the prospective study consisted of cDNA or gDNA derived from T cells, B-cell-depleted T cells, or PBMCs. Subjects who had been exposed to COVID-19, were actively infected with it, or had recovered from it provided the deeply sampled blood TCRbeta repertoires that made up the dataset. The repertoires were released in a freely available public database intended as a resource for research on the immune response to SARS-CoV-2. The samples were drawn from two sources: the first 160 participants of the ongoing ImmuneRACE study, and fewer than 1,500 subjects contributed by 6 global collaborators. Sample metadata almost always included a de-identified subject ID, COVID-19 status, age in years and sex. HLA class I and class II types, where available, came from metadata supplied by the sample provider rather than from assay-based typing.

The research as a whole found: How much clinical and demographic metadata was included differed by source and by participant, and the metadata was provided uncurated.

The CDR3 starts with the cysteine, ends with the phenylalanine, and has 14 residues. Only the CDR3 part of the read is kept: 42 bases, read in frame from the first base. After removal of 3 bases from V and 8 bases from J, the junction retains 4 bases not matched to a gene. CDR1 and CDR2 (LNHDA, SQIVND) derive from the germline V gene (reference sequence). The immunoSEQ Assay, a bias-controlled multiplex PCR, was used to amplify TCRbeta CDR3 regions from genomic DNA. In the paper's pipeline: The number of nucleated cells in each sample was estimated from the amplification of reference gene primers within the assay. To quantify the absolute abundance of each unique TCRbeta CDR3 rearrangement, sequence reads were collapsed and filtered. For each sample, productive Simpson clonality was calculated by taking the square root of Simpson's diversity index across productive rearrangements. TCRdb mirrors the immuneACCESS table, restricted to in-frame sequences. Some clones are absent from its copies; in checked studies, under half trace to an unresolved V gene, and the reason for the others is unknown. V and J calls and clone size are as listed in that table; D and trimming were resolved from the DNA. The sample table contains some 70,000 clones; only one count was recorded for 90% of them. The ten largest clones capture roughly 6.3% of the sample.

The collaborating institutions used their own protocols to collect whole blood in K2EDTA tubes. For TCRbeta analysis, collaborator samples were shipped as frozen whole blood, as isolated PBMCs, or as DNA extracted from either sample type. Worth noting for this clone: No antigen is known for it. Base quality data are lacking; no much larger clone is found one base away.

The TCR comes from a woman at least 80 years old with active COVID-19. The sample consisted of peripheral blood. In this chain, TRBV19 is recombined with TRBJ2-1, and TRBD2 matches 10 of the central bases. The CDR3 reads CASSITGTSDEQFF. The bases are TGTGCCAGTAGTATCACCGGGACTAGCGATGAGCAGTTCTTC.